The next 16 T cell receptor beta chains were all read from a single sample in a study of vaccination and CD4 T cells after COVID-19. Sequence data for DNA of cultured CD4+ T cells were generated by the Oncomine TCR Beta short-read assay. Genomic DNA was isolated from cultured CD4+ T cells. MiXCR, run by TCRdb on the PCR reads, gives a single entry per CDR3 protein. The repertoire holds about 12,000 distinct CDR3 sequences, with about 40% as singletons. These receptors have no known antigen. Stated treatment: approximately 9-day PBMC culture with coronavirus spike peptide pools or control peptides (ViraFEST assay). According to the study, CD4+ T cells from the unexposed donor were gathered ahead of the COVID-19 pandemic (2011-2018). Sample: CD4+ T cells from blood, cultured in vitro. Every receptor here comes from a human donor in good health.

This chain joins TRBV18 and TRBJ2-2; the D is unclear. The CDR3 spans 13 residues. Germline V lookup: CDR1 KGHSH, CDR2 LQKENI. The ends were cut back, 1 base at V and 10 bases at J, with 10 bases in the middle. The CDR3 DNA is TGTGCCAGCTCACCACGTGAAAGGCAGGAGCTGTTTTTT. This codes for CASSPRERQELFF.

The chain is built from TRBV19 and TRBJ1-1; D not certain. The CDR3 covers 12 residues. Germline V gene sequence: CDR1 LNHDA, CDR2 SQIVND (reference sequence). The V gene lost 4 bases and the J gene lost 1 base, with 4 bases spanning the gap. CDR3 sequence reads: CASSRPNTEAFF. The CDR3 nucleotides are TGTGCCAGTAGTAGGCCGAACACTGAAGCTTTCTTT. Full variable domain (rest looked up from reference TRBV19 and TRBJ1-1): DGGITQSPKYLFRKEGQNVTLSCEQNLNHDAMYWYRQDPGQGLRLIYYSQIVNDFQKGDIAEGYSVSREKKESFPLTVTSAQKNPTAFYLCASSRPNTEAFFGQGTRLTVV.

Comment on this clonotype: Given the absence of the conserved phenylalanine or tryptophan at the CDR3 end, a read error is likely. This rearrangement joins TRBV2 to TRBJ1-2, with D possibly TRBD1 on 5 matching bases. The CDR3 extends over 12 amino acids. The V and J ends lost 4 bases and 8 bases respectively, with 11 bases between them. Germline values: CDR1 SNHLY, CDR2 FYNNEI. The CDR3 nucleotides are TGTGCCAGCAGTGTTTGGGGGGAAGGCTACACCGTC. As protein: CASSVWGEGYTV.

This clonotype was seen a few times. This sequence joins TRBV5-1 and TRBJ2-7; D is perhaps TRBD1 (6 bases). The CDR3 spans 14 residues. V was pared by 3 bases and J by 2 bases, with 12 bases between. Per germline, CDR1 SGHRS and CDR2 YFSETQ. Here the CDR3 DNA reads TGCGCCAGCAGCTCCGGACAGCTTACCTACGAGCAGTACTTC. The encoded protein is CASSSGQLTYEQYF.

This clonotype turned up a few times. The rearrangement links TRBV6-2 or TRBV6-3 to TRBJ1-1; the D is unclear. CDR1 is MNHEY, CDR2 SVGEGT, per germline. Trimming pared 7 bases from V and 4 bases from J, leaving 7 bases between. The CDR3 contains 11 residues. The CDR3 spells CASTHGTEAFF. In DNA, the CDR3 is TGTGCCAGCACCCACGGCACTGAAGCTTTCTTT.

The V call is TRBV5-1, the J call TRBJ2-3; D ambiguous. V was clipped by 1 base and J by 2 bases, with 8 bases between them. Germline CDR1 reads SGHRS; CDR2 reads YFSETQ. This CDR3 has 14 residues. CDR3 protein: CASSLNTATDTQYF. In nucleotides, the CDR3 is TGCGCCAGCAGCTTGAATACAGCCACAGATACGCAGTATTTT.

The V gene is TRBV20-1, the J gene TRBJ2-1, with D perhaps matching TRBD2 (7 bases). V shed 3 bases and J shed 0 bases, with 12 bases lying between them. Per the germline V gene, CDR1 is DFQATT and CDR2 is SNEGSKA (reference sequence). The CDR3 covers 15 residues. The CDR3 here is CSARGGGSSYNEQFF. Written as DNA, the CDR3 is TGCAGTGCTAGGGGAGGGGGAAGCTCCTACAATGAGCAGTTCTTC.

J is TRBJ1-2 and V is TRBV7-9, with D perhaps TRBD1 (5 bases). Germline lookup yields CDR1 SEHNR and CDR2 FQNEAQ (reference sequence). This CDR3 is built from 11 residues. Trimming took off 5 bases at V and 12 bases at J, with 13 bases between the two ends. The CDR3 sequence is CASSNRDRHTF. The DNA for the CDR3 is TGTGCCAGCAGCAACCGGGACCGTCACACCTTC.

V and J are TRBV6-2 or TRBV6-3 and TRBJ2-4, with D perhaps assigned TRBD1 or TRBD2 (5 bases each). The V end was cut by 0 bases, the J end by 10 bases, with 13 bases between. CDR1 is MNHEY, CDR2 SVGEGT, per germline. The CDR3 is 14 residues long. The DNA for the CDR3 is TGTGCCAGCAGTTACTCCGGGACCATAGTAATTCAGTACTTC. Its protein is CASSYSGTIVIQYF.

This clonotype was detected only a few times. The rearrangement links TRBV9 to TRBJ2-5; 13 nucleotides agree with TRBD2. Germline CDR1 SGDLS, CDR2 YYNGEE. There are 17 residues in the CDR3. V was clipped by 0 bases and J by 1 base; unmatched bases: 3. CDR3 region: CASSVGLAGGLQETQYF. The CDR3 DNA follows: TGTGCCAGCAGCGTAGGACTAGCGGGAGGCCTCCAAGAGACCCAGTACTTC.

This clonotype is classed as medium-sized. V and J are TRBV19 and TRBJ1-2; 7 bases line up with TRBD1. V was pared by 5 bases and J by 7 bases, with 10 bases of the junction left unmatched. The germline V gene has CDR1 LNHDA and CDR2 SQIVND (reference sequence). The CDR3 runs to 14 residues. CDR3 region: CASSARRQGSGYTF. CDR3 nucleotides: TGTGCCAGTAGTGCCCGGCGACAGGGTAGTGGCTACACCTTC.

About this clonotype: One base away lies a much larger clone, so this may be a sequencing read error. The rearrangement links TRBV28 to TRBJ1-5; D may be TRBD1 (5 bases). This CDR3 is 17 amino acids long. Per germline, CDR1 MDHEN and CDR2 SYDVKM. The V gene lost 6 bases and the J gene lost 0 bases, with 18 bases spanning the gap. For the CDR3, the DNA is TGTGCCAGCAGCCGCAGGGAGGGCCCTTATAGCAATCAGCCCCAGCATTTT. Translation gives CASSRREGPYSNQPQHF.

This clonotype showed up just a few times. The chain couples TRBV25-1 to TRBJ1-2, with no clear D. V dropped 2 bases and J dropped 7 bases, with 5 bases sitting between them. The CDR3 loop spans 11 amino acids. CDR1 and CDR2 (germline): MGHDK, SYGVNS. CDR3 sequence: CASSEVGGYTF. The CDR3 DNA follows: TGTGCCAGCAGTGAAGTAGGTGGCTACACCTTC.

This clonotype has more than one count but fewer than ten. V and J are TRBV6-2 or TRBV6-3 and TRBJ1-1; the match to TRBD1 covers 7 bases. Germline V gene data show CDR1 as MNHEY and CDR2 as SVGEGT. This CDR3 is 19 amino acids long. Germline trimming cut 2 bases from V and 1 base from J; bases unmatched to any gene: 16. The CDR3 nucleotides read TGTGCCAGCAGTTACGCCCCGACAGGGCTTTCCATTGGGAACACTGAAGCTTTCTTT. It codes for CASSYAPTGLSIGNTEAFF.

The V gene is TRBV20-1, the J gene TRBJ1-1; 10 bases fit TRBD1. This CDR3 has 14 amino acids. Germline CDR1 and CDR2: DFQATT and SNEGSKA (reference sequence). Losses at the gene ends were 3 bases for V and 4 bases for J; bases not matched to a gene: 5. The CDR3 is CSARPGQGGTEAFF. The CDR3 DNA reads TGCAGTGCTAGGCCCGGACAGGGGGGCACTGAAGCTTTCTTT.

This clonotype was picked up a small number of times. V is TRBV2 and J is TRBJ1-1, with D hard to call. This CDR3 has 11 residues. Trimming shortened V by 6 bases and J by 7 bases, and 9 bases separated the two germline ends. In germline, CDR1 is SNHLY, CDR2 FYNNEI. The CDR3 nucleotides read TGTGCCAGCAGGCTGACGGTTGAAGCTTTCTTT. It encodes CASRLTVEAFF.